This TCR beta chain is drawn from a study of T cell repertoires in cytomegalovirus infection. Study background: CMV infection together with matching HLA type was indicated by public TCR beta signatures.

Study-wide results and limits: Cumulated frequencies of public TCR beta families served to identify carriers of CMV plus the relevant HLA. HLA-C-restricted CMV clonotypes gave the most frequent clonotype in two of eight donors.

TCRdb itself ran the reads through MiXCR, one entry per CDR3 protein. This table has 100,000 or so distinct CDR3 sequences, more than 20% appearing once. Trimming cost V 10 bases and J 2 bases; bases outside gene matches: 8. Germline-derived CDR1 and CDR2 are MDHEN and SYDVKM. CDR3 length: 14 amino acids. In its sample, this clonotype was seen once. Its specificity is not known. Sequences were obtained from CD8+ T cells from PBMCs. The TCR comes from a human donor in good health (CMV status not recorded). Some clones in this sample may be carry-over from other donors' samples. The gene calls are TRBV28 and TRBJ2-3; 8 bases are a match to TRBD2. This CDR3 is CATNGGGYTDTQYF. CDR3 coding DNA: TGTGCCACCAACGGGGGGGGATACACAGATACGCAGTATTTT. Complete variable domain (other parts from reference TRBV28 and TRBJ2-3): DVKVTQSSRYLVKRTGEKVFLECVQDMDHENMFWYRQDPGLGLRLIYFSYDVKMKEKGDIPEGYSVSREKKERFSLILESASTNQTSMYLCATNGGGYTDTQYFGPGTRLTVL.